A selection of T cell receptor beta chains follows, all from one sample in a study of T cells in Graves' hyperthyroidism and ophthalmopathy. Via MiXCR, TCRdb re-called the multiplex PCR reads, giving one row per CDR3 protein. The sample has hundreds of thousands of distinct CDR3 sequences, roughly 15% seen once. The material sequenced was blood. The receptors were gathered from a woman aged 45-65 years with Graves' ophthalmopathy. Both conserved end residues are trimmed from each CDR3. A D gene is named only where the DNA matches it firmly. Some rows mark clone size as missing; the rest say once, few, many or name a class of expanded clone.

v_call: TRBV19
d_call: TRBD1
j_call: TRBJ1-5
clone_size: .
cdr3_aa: ASSVLLDRGLRSNQPQH

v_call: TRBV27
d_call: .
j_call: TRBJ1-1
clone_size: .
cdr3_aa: ASSLWGGRTGLNTEAF

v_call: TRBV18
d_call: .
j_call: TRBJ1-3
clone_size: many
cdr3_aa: ASSPNQGQLSGNTIY

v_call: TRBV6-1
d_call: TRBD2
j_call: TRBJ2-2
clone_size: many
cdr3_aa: ASIRTSGDTGELF

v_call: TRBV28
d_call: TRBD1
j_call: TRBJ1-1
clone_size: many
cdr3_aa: ASREDRGWETEAF

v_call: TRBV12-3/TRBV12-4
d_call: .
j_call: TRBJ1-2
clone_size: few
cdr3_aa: ASSPETEAYGYT

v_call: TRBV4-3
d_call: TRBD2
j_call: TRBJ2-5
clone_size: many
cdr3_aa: ASSQSVGLAGGRETQY

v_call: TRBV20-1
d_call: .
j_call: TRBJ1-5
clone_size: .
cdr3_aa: SATGKQPQH

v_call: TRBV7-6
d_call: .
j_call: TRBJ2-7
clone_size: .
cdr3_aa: ASSHGDSYEQY

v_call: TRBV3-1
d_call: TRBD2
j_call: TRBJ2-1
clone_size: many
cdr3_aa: ASSQPLAGSYNEQF

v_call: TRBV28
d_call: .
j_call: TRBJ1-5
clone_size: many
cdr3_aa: ASSFLDQGLQPQH

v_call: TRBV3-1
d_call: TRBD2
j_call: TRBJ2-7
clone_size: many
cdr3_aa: ASSPQREAYEQY

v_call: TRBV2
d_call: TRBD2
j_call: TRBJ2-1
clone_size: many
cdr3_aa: ASSPAGLSYNEQF

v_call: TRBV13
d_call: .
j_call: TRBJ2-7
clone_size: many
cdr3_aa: ASSLGDIYEQY

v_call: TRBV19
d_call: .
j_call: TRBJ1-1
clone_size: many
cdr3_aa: ASSYLGQPNTEAF

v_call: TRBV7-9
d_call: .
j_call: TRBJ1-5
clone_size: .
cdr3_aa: ASSLGGANQPQH

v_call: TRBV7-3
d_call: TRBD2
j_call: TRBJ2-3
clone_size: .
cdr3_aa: ASSLRASGSSGDTQY

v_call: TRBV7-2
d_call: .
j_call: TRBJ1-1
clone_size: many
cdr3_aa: ASSPAAGHPLGAF

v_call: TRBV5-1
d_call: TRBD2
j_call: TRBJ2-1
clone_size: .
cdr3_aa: ASSLARGREGLNSNEQF

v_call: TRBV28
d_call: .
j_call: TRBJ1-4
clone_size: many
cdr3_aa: ASSLPIDRRNLF

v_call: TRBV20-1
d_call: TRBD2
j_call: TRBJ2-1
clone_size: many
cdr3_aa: SARYPAGVYNEQF

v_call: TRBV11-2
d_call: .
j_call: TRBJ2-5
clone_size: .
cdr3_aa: ASSAFGKGVLETQY

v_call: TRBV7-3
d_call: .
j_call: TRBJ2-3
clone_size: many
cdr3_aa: ASSPRLGPTDTQY

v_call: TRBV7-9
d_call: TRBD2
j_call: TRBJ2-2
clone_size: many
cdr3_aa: ASASLAGLRDTGELF

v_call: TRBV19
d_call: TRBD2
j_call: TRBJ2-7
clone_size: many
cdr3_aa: ASSIHLAGDEQY

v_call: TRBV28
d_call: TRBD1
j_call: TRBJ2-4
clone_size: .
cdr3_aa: ASSNRDRGPKNIQY

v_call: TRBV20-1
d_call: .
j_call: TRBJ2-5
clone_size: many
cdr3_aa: SARALLLPGGSQY

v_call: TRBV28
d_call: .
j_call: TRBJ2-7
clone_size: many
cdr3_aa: ASGLVDEQY

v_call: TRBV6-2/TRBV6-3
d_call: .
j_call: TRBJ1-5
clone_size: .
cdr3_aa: ASRPDPGLGPQH

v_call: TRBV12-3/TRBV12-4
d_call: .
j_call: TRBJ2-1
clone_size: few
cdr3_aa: ASSYGGLSNEQF

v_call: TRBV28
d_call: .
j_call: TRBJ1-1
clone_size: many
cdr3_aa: ASHLWGATEAF

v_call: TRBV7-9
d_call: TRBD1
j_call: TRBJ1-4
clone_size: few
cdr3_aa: ASSFYRGWANEKLF

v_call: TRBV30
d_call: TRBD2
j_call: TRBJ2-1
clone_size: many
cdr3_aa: AWSVGLAGSDEQF

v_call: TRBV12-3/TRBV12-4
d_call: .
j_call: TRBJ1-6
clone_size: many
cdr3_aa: ASSAYEGNSPLH

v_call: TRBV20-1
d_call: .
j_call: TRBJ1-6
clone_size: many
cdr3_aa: SARLPGGNSPLH

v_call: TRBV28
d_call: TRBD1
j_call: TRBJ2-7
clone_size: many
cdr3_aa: ASSLGTGGPYEQY

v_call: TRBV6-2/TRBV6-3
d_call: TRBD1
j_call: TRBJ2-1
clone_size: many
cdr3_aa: ASSYDFDRGRSYNEQF

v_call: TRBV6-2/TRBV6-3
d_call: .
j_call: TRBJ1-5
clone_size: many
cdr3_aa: ASSYAGTDNQPQH

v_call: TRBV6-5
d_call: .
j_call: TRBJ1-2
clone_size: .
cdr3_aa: ASSYSSTGEKGGYT

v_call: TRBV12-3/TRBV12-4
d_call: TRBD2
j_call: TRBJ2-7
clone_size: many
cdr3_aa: ASSRSGSGEQY

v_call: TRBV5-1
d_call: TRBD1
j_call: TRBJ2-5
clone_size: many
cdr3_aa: ASHRGTGFSKTQY

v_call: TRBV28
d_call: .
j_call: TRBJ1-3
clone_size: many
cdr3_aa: ASSLSRNTIY

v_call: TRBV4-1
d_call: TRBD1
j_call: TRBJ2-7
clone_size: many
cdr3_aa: ASSRQDRPPYEQY

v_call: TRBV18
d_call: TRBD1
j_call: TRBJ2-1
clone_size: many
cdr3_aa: ASSPPNRDRGDEQF

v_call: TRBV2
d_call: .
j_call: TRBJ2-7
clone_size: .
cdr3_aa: ASSPGEHEQY

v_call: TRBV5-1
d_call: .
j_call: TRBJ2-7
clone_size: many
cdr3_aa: ASSLTPDEQY

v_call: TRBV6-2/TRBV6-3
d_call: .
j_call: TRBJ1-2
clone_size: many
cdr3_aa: ASSYRDNYGYT

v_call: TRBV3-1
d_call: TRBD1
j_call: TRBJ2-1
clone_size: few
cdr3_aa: ASSQASGGGQGWSSYNEQF

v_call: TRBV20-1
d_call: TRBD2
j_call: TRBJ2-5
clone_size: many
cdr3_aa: SARDLGTSLRETQY

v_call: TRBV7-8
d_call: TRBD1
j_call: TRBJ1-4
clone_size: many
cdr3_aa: ASSPYGDSSNEKLF

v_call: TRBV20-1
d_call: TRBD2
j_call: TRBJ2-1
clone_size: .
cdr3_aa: SARVGSGRNSYNEQF

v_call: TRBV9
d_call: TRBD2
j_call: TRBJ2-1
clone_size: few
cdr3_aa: ASSVVWTSGSNEQF

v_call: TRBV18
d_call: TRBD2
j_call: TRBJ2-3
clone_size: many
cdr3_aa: ASSPLAGPTTDTQY

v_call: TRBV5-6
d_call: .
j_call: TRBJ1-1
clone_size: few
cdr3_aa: ASSLYGGHTEAF